A single sample gave rise to the 20 T cell receptor beta chains below, sequenced in a study of T cells in Graves' hyperthyroidism and ophthalmopathy. What was amplified from RNA transcripts were TCR beta CDR3 regions. The TCR CDR3 first-round RT-PCR relied on the HTBI primer set. TCRdb fed the multiplex PCR reads into MiXCR, producing one record per CDR3 protein. The table has 410,000 or so distinct CDR3 sequences, about 15% seen once; the top ten hold about 13%. The sequenced sample consisted of blood. These receptors were taken from a man between 18 and 35 years old with Graves' ophthalmopathy.

This clonotype came up many times. Written as DNA, the CDR3 is TGTGCCAGCAGCCGCTTGAGGGGGACTGAAGCTTTCTTT. This translates into CASSRLRGTEAFF. This chain connects TRBV11-2 to TRBJ1-1; D perhaps matches TRBD1 (6 bases). V gave up 5 bases and J gave up 5 bases, with 12 bases separating them. The CDR3 spans 13 residues. Germline CDR1 is SGHAT and CDR2 is FQNNGV. Based on the CDR3 plus reference TRBV11-2 and TRBJ1-1, the full variable domain is EAGVAQSPRYKIIEKRQSVAFWCNPISGHATLYWYQQILGQGPKLLIQFQNNGVVDDSQLPKDRFSAERLKGVDSTLKIQPAKLEDSAVYLCASSRLRGTEAFFGQGTRLTVV.

This clonotype has a count of ten or more. The rearrangement uses TRBV12-3 or TRBV12-4 and TRBJ2-3, with D perhaps TRBD2 (6 bases). The CDR3 is 15 residues long. Between the trimmed V and J ends, which lost 3 bases and 1 base, there was a span of 11 bases. CDR3 sequence (DNA): TGTGCCAGCAGTTTTTGGGGGGTAGGCACAGATACGCAGTATTTT. This translates into CASSFWGVGTDTQYF.

This clonotype was seen a few times. V and J are TRBV24-1 and TRBJ2-2; 16 bases agree with TRBD2. V lost 3 bases to trimming and J lost 4 bases; unmatched junction nucleotides: 7. CDR3 length: 19 amino acids. Germline loops: CDR1 KGHDR, CDR2 SFDVKD. In DNA form, the CDR3 reads TGTGCCACCAGTGATGTGGGGACTAGCGGGAGGGGAATCACCGGGGAGCTGTTTTTT. Translating gives CATSDVGTSGRGITGELFF.

This clonotype was observed a handful of times. The rearrangement uses TRBV29-1 and TRBJ2-3; D is undetermined. Per germline, CDR1 SQVTM and CDR2 ANQGSEA. Trimming removed 3 bases at V and 4 bases at J, with 8 bases between. The CDR3 sequence is 12 residues long. The CDR3: CSVEQGPDTQYF. The CDR3 DNA sequence: TGCAGCGTTGAGCAAGGGCCAGATACGCAGTATTTT.

This clonotype was found many times. The chain joins TRBV7-9 to TRBJ2-7; D perhaps matches TRBD1 (6 bases). V was pared by 3 bases and J by 6 bases, with 12 bases between. Looked up from germline, CDR1 is SEHNR and CDR2 is FQNEAQ (reference sequence). This CDR3 is 13 amino acids long. CDR3 region: CASSLVQGPEQYF. The DNA for the CDR3 is TGTGCCAGCAGCTTGGTACAGGGCCCCGAGCAGTACTTC.

Remarks on this clonotype: A much larger clone lies one base from this, so it may be a read error. V is TRBV5-7 and J is TRBJ2-1; 11 bases fit TRBD2. TRBV5-7 is designated an ORF whose function remains uncertain. This CDR3 is built from 16 residues. The CDR3 region is CASSFRLAGRYNKQFF. CDR3 nucleotides: TGTGCCAGCAGCTTCAGACTAGCGGGGAGGTACAATAAGCAGTTCTTC.

The table lists this clonotype with many counts. The V gene is TRBV5-1, the J gene TRBJ1-1, with D hard to call. This CDR3 spans 12 amino acids. Germline-derived CDR1 and CDR2 are SGHRS and YFSETQ. V lost 0 bases to trimming and J lost 7 bases, with 7 bases between them. CDR3 sequence (DNA): TGCGCCAGCAGCTTGGTCGACGGTGAAGCTTTCTTT. Translated: CASSLVDGEAFF. Combining the CDR3 with reference TRBV5-1 and TRBJ1-1 gives the whole variable domain KAGVTQTPRYLIKTRGQQVTLSCSPISGHRSVSWYQQTPGQGLQFLFEYFSETQRNKGNFPGRFSGRQFSNSRSEMNVSTLELGDSALYLCASSLVDGEAFFGQGTRLTVV.

The chain recombines TRBV5-1 with TRBJ1-1; TRBD1 aligns across 12 bases. V was clipped by 3 bases and J by 5 bases; unmatched bases: 11. Germline CDR1 SGHRS, CDR2 YFSETQ. The CDR3 extends over 17 amino acids. This CDR3 reads CASSSNPGQGARTEAFF. The CDR3, as DNA: TGCGCCAGCAGCTCAAATCCGGGACAGGGGGCAAGGACTGAAGCTTTCTTT.

The table lists this clonotype with many counts. The gene calls are TRBV20-1 and TRBJ1-2; D gene unclear. The V gene's germline CDR1 is DFQATT and CDR2 SNEGSKA (reference sequence). Deletions cut 2 bases from V and 8 bases from J, with 9 bases between. The CDR3 totals 11 residues. The CDR3 sequence: CSARSGSGYTF. The CDR3 DNA reads as TGCAGTGCTAGATCCGGGTCCGGCTACACCTTC.

This clonotype was detected a few times. The rearrangement joins TRBV27 to TRBJ2-2, with D perhaps TRBD2 (7 bases). Germline V gene data show CDR1 as MNHEY and CDR2 as SMNVEV (reference sequence). This CDR3 spans 18 amino acids. Trimming took 4 bases from V and 5 from J, leaving 23 bases between them. This CDR3 is CASSSLGGGASRTGELFF. For the CDR3, the DNA is TGTGCCAGCAGTTCCTTAGGGGGGGGCGCGTCAAGGACCGGGGAGCTGTTTTTT.

This clonotype was counted only a few times. The rearrangement joins TRBV7-2 to TRBJ1-2; tentatively, D is TRBD1 (5 bases). This CDR3 is built from 15 residues. V dropped 5 bases and J dropped 4 bases, with 17 bases sitting between them. The germline CDR1 and CDR2 sequences are SGHTA and FQGNSA. The CDR3 loop is CASSQYGAGSYGYTF. DNA of the CDR3: TGTGCCAGCAGCCAATACGGGGCGGGGAGCTATGGCTACACCTTC.

The sample holds many counts of this clonotype. V gene TRBV5-5 combines with J gene TRBJ1-5, with 10 bases identical to TRBD1. V lost 3 bases to trimming and J lost 3 bases; unmatched junction nucleotides: 3. The CDR3 is 15 residues long. Looked up from germline, CDR1 is SGHKS and CDR2 is YYEKEE (reference sequence). CDR3: CASSSGQGINQPQHF. CDR3 DNA: TGTGCCAGCAGCTCGGGACAGGGGATCAATCAGCCCCAGCATTTT.

The sample holds many counts of this clonotype. The V gene is TRBV6-1, the J gene TRBJ2-1; the match to TRBD1 covers 8 bases. V shed 5 bases, J shed 6 bases, and the junction held 9 bases outside the gene matches. This CDR3 is 15 amino acids long. Germline CDR1 and CDR2: MNHNS and SASEGT. The CDR3 protein is CASSPDGTGFNEQFF. The DNA of the CDR3 is TGTGCCAGCAGTCCGGACGGGACAGGATTCAATGAGCAGTTCTTC.

This clonotype was counted many times. The V gene is TRBV20-1, the J gene TRBJ2-1; TRBD2 might be the D (6 bases). Germline V CDR1 and CDR2: DFQATT, SNEGSKA (reference sequence). The CDR3 extends over 13 amino acids. V was clipped by 5 bases and J by 3 bases, with 11 bases between them. The CDR3 is CSAPRDFYNEQFF. The CDR3 DNA reads TGCAGTGCTCCCCGGGACTTCTACAATGAGCAGTTCTTC.

This clonotype was counted at least ten times. This chain links TRBV6-1 with TRBJ2-2, with D tentatively TRBD1 or TRBD2 (6 bases each). V gave up 5 bases and J gave up 0 bases, with 19 bases separating them. In germline, CDR1 is MNHNS, CDR2 SASEGT. This CDR3 region has 18 residues. The DNA for the CDR3 is TGTGCCAGCAGTTCCCCTACGGGGGCGATCGCGAACACCGGGGAGCTGTTTTTT. Translated, it gives CASSSPTGAIANTGELFF.

This clonotype appeared many times. The chain carries TRBV27 and TRBJ2-1; the match to TRBD1 covers 9 bases. V lost 6 bases to trimming and J lost 5 bases; unmatched junction nucleotides: 8. Per the germline V gene, CDR1 is MNHEY and CDR2 is SMNVEV (reference sequence). The CDR3 is made up of 15 amino acids. CDR3 sequence reads: CASSPGTGSHNEQFF. CDR3 nucleotide sequence: TGTGCCAGCAGCCCTGGGACAGGGTCCCACAATGAGCAGTTCTTC.

There are many counts of this clonotype. The chain links TRBV7-9 to TRBJ2-3, with D possibly being TRBD2 (5 bases). Deletions cut 0 bases from V and 4 bases from J, with 8 bases between. The CDR3 is 14 amino acids. The V gene's germline CDR1 is SEHNR and CDR2 FQNEAQ (reference sequence). DNA for the CDR3: TGTGCCAGCAGCTTAGCGGGAGCCCCAGATACGCAGTATTTT. Its translation is CASSLAGAPDTQYF.

The chain uses TRBV19 and TRBJ2-5, with 9 positions matching TRBD1. V was clipped by 4 bases and J by 6 bases; unmatched bases: 3. The CDR3 has 13 residues. CDR1 and CDR2 from the germline V gene are LNHDA and SQIVND (reference sequence). CDR3 in amino acids: CASSKDRGQTQYF. CDR3 in DNA: TGTGCCAGTAGTAAGGACAGGGGACAGACCCAGTACTTC. Together with reference TRBV19 and TRBJ2-5, the CDR3 gives the full variable domain: DGGITQSPKYLFRKEGQNVTLSCEQNLNHDAMYWYRQDPGQGLRLIYYSQIVNDFQKGDIAEGYSVSREKKESFPLTVTSAQKNPTAFYLCASSKDRGQTQYFGPGTRLLVL.

This clonotype was detected a few times. The CDR3 loop is CSVLTGAVNIQYF. The CDR3 DNA follows: TGCAGCGTTCTTACAGGGGCGGTAAACATTCAGTACTTC. The V and J genes are TRBV29-1 and TRBJ2-4; TRBD1 agrees at 7 bases. Germline lookup yields CDR1 SQVTM and CDR2 ANQGSEA. The CDR3 totals 13 residues. The V segment lost 5 bases and the J segment 6 bases; nucleotides outside the gene matches: 7.

This clonotype was recorded at least ten times. V is TRBV9 and J is TRBJ2-1; D is possibly TRBD1 (5 bases). The germline V and J ends were trimmed by 1 base and 4 bases, with 12 bases remaining between them. CDR3 length: 15 residues. Germline CDR1 is SGDLS and CDR2 is YYNGEE. DNA of the CDR3: TGTGCCAGCAGCGTATCAGGGCGTACTTACAATGAGCAGTTCTTC. It codes for CASSVSGRTYNEQFF.